Listed below are T cell receptor beta chains from one sample, sequenced in a study of blood T cell repertoires in COVID-19. Repertoires were generated with immunoSEQ multiplex PCR, while TCRdb's copy carries only in-frame clones and drops some. This sample has around 120,000 clones, with 85% to 90% found just once. The sample was peripheral blood. The receptors derive from a man older than 75 with acute or convalescent COVID-19. CDR3s include the opening cysteine and the closing phenylalanine or tryptophan. The D gene is left open where the match is weak. Clone size, where shown, is once, few, many, or a class for clones that have expanded.

size,J,D,V,CDR3,DNA
.,TRBJ1-1,.,TRBV5-4,CASSRWDTEAFF,TGTGCCTCATCCAGGTGGGACACTGAAGCTTTCTTT
few,TRBJ1-1,.,TRBV12-3/TRBV12-4,CASSPHMNTEAFF,TGTGCCAGCAGTCCTCACATGAACACTGAAGCTTTCTTT
.,TRBJ1-1,TRBD1,TRBV3-1/TRBV3-2,CASSPGQVNTEAFF,TGTGCCAGCAGCCCGGGACAGGTGAACACTGAAGCTTTCTTT
.,TRBJ2-7,.,TRBV10-1,CASSDRDYEQYF,TGCGCCAGCAGTGACAGGGACTACGAGCAGTACTTC
.,TRBJ2-7,TRBD1,TRBV28,CASSMTGPSYEQYF,TGTGCCAGCAGCATGACAGGGCCCTCCTACGAGCAGTACTTC
.,TRBJ2-5,TRBD2,TRBV5-4,CASGITTSGRGGGETQYF,TGTGCCAGCGGTATTACGACTAGCGGGAGAGGAGGCGGGGAGACCCAGTACTTC
.,TRBJ2-7,TRBD2,TRBV30,CAWSRLAGGYEQYF,TGTGCCTGGAGTCGACTAGCGGGAGGCTACGAGCAGTACTTC
.,TRBJ1-1,.,TRBV19,CASSRLDSRMNTEAFF,TGTGCCAGTAGTCGTTTGGACTCCAGAATGAACACTGAAGCTTTCTTT
.,TRBJ1-2,.,TRBV2,CASSDSAPNYGYTF,TGTGCCAGCAGCGACAGTGCCCCTAACTATGGCTACACCTTC
.,TRBJ1-4,.,TRBV28,CASSSLQGAAEKLFF,TGTGCCAGCAGTTCGTTACAGGGTGCGGCTGAAAAACTGTTTTTT
.,TRBJ1-2,.,TRBV11-3,CASTLPVTGYGYTF,TGTGCCAGCACCCTACCCGTGACGGGATATGGCTACACCTTC
.,TRBJ2-7,TRBD1,TRBV5-1,CASSLGGQGTEQYF,TGCGCCAGCAGCTTGGGGGGACAGGGGACCGAGCAGTACTTC
.,TRBJ1-1,TRBD1,TRBV27,CASSLGANRGDEAFF,TGTGCCAGCAGTTTGGGAGCCAACAGGGGGGATGAAGCTTTCTTT
once,TRBJ1-1,.,TRBV30,CAWGRATAIAFF,TGTGCCTGGGGGAGGGCGACGGCGATAGCTTTCTTT
few,TRBJ1-1,TRBD1,TRBV2,CASSEATGGSLPEAFF,TGTGCCAGCAGTGAAGCGACAGGGGGCTCCCTTCCTGAAGCTTTCTTT
.,TRBJ1-3,.,TRBV5-4,CASSSKATAYSGNTIYF,TGTGCCAGCAGCTCAAAAGCGACTGCGTACTCTGGAAACACCATATATTTT
few,TRBJ1-2,.,TRBV2,CASSGVQGPSGYTF,TGTGCCAGCAGTGGAGTACAGGGTCCCTCTGGCTACACCTTC
.,TRBJ1-2,.,TRBV11-2,CASSLDLDPRGRGYTF,TGTGCCAGCAGCTTAGATCTCGACCCCCGAGGGAGAGGCTACACCTTC
.,TRBJ2-6,.,TRBV18,CASSPPMGLGANVLTF,TGTGCCAGCTCACCACCGATGGGGCTGGGGGCCAACGTCCTGACTTTC